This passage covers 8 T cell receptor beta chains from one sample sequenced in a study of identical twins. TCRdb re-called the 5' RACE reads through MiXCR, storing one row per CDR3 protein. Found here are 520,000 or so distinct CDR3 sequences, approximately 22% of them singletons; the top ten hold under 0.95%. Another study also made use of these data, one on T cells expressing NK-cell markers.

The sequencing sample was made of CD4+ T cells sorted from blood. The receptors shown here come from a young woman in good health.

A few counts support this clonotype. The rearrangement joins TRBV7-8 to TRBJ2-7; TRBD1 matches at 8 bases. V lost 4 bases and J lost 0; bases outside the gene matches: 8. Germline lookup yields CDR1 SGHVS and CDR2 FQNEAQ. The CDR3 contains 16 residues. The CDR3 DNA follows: TGTGCCAGCAGCTATTACCGGGACAGGCCCTCCTACGAGCAGTACTTC. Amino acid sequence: CASSYYRDRPSYEQYF.

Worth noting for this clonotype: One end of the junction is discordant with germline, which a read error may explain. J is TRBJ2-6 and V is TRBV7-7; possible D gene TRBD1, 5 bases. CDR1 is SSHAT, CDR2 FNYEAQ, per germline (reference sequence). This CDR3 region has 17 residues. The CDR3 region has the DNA TGTGCTAGCAGCTCCGGACATTCCGGCTCTGGGGCCTACGTCCTGACTTTC. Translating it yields CASSSGHSGSGAYVLTF. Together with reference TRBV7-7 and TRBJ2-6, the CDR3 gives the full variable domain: GAGVSQSPRYKVTKRGQDVTLRCDPISSHATLYWYQQALGQGPEFLTYFNYEAQPDKSGLPSDRFSAERPEGSISTLTIQRTEQRDSAMYRCASSSGHSGSGAYVLTFGAGSRLTVL.

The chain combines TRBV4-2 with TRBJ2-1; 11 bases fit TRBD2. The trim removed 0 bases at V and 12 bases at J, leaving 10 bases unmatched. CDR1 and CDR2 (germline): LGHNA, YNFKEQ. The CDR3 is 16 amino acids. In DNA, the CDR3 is TGTGCCAGCAGCCAAGATAGAGGGGGTACTAGCGGGGGGCAGTTCTTC. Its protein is CASSQDRGGTSGGQFF.

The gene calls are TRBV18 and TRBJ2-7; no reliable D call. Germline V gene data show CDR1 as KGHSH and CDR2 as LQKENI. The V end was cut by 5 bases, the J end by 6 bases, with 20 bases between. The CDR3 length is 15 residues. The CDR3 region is CASSEMTTLIVEQYF. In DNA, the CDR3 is TGTGCCAGCTCAGAAATGACCACCTTAATTGTCGAGCAGTACTTC.

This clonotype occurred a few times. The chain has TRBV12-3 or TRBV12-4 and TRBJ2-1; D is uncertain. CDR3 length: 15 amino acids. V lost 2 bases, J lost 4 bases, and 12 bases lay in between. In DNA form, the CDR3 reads TGTGCCAGCAGTTTAATGACTGGGAAGTACAATGAGCAGTTCTTC. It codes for CASSLMTGKYNEQFF.

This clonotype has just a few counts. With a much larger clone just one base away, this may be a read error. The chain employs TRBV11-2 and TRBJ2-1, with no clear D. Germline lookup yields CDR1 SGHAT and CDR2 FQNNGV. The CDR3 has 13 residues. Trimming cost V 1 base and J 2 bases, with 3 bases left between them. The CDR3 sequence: CASSLATYNEQFF. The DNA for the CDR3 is TGTGCCAGCAGCTTAGCGACCTACAATGAGCAGTTCTTC.

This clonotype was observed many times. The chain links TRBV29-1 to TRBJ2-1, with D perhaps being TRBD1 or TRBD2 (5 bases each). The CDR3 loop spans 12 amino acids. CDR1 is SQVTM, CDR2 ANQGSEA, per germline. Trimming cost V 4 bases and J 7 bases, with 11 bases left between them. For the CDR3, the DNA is TGCAGCGTTGGTTTCAGGGAGAATGAGCAGTTCTTC. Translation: CSVGFRENEQFF.

CDR3 residues: CSASGGLGLDTQYF. DNA for the CDR3: TGCAGTGCTAGTGGCGGTCTAGGGCTGGATACGCAGTATTTT. The chain employs TRBV20-1 and TRBJ2-3; D gene unclear. CDR3 length: 14 residues. V was trimmed by 3 bases and J by 6 bases, leaving 16 bases between them. CDR1 and CDR2 (germline): DFQATT, SNEGSKA (reference sequence).